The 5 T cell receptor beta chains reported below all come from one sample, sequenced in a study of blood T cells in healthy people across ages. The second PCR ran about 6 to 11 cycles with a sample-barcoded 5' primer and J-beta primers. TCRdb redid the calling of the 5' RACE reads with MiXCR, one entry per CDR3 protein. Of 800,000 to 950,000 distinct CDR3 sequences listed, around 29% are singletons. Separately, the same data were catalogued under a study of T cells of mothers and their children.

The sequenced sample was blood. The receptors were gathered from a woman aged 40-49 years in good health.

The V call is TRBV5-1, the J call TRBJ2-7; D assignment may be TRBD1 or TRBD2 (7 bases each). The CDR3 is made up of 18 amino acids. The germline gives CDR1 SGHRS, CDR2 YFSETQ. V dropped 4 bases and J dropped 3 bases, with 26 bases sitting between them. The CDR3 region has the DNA TGCGCCAGCAGCCCCCAGGGGGGGACCGGTCCCCGGGACTACGAGCAGTACTTC. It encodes CASSPQGGTGPRDYEQYF.

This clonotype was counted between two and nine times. The DNA of the CDR3 is TGTGCCAGCAGTTTACGTTCCCTAGCGGGGTTTGGAGAGACCCAGTACTTC. It is translated as CASSLRSLAGFGETQYF. J is TRBJ2-5 and V is TRBV28; 9 bases align to TRBD2. Germline V lookup: CDR1 MDHEN, CDR2 SYDVKM. The V segment lost 2 bases and the J segment 4 bases; nucleotides outside the gene matches: 11. This CDR3 is built from 17 residues.

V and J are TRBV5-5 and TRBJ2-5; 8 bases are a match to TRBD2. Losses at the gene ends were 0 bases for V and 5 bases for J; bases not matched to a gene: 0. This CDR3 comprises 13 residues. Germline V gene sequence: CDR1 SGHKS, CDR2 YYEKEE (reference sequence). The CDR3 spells CASSLVAGETQYF. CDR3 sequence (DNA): TGTGCCAGCAGCTTGGTAGCGGGGGAGACCCAGTACTTC. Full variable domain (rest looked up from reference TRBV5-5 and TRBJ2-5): DAGVTQSPTHLIKTRGQQVTLRCSPISGHKSVSWYQQVLGQGPQFIFQYYEKEERGRGNFPDRFSARQFPNYSSELNVNALLLGDSALYLCASSLVAGETQYFGPGTRLLVL.

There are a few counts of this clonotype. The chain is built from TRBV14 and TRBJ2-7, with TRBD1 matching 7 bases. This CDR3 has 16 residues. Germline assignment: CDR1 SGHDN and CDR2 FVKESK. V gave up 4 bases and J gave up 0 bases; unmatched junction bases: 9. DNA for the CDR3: TGTGCCAGCAGCCTACGGACAGGTCTAAACTCCTACGAGCAGTACTTC. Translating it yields CASSLRTGLNSYEQYF. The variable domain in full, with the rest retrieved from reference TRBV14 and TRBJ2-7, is EAGVTQFPSHSVIEKGQTVTLRCDPISGHDNLYWYRRVMGKEIKFLLHFVKESKQDESGMPNNRFLAERTGGTYSTLKVQPAELEDSGVYFCASSLRTGLNSYEQYFGPGTRLTVT.

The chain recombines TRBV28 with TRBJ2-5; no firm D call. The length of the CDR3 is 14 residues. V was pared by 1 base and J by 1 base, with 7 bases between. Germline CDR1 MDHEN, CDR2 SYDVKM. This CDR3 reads CASSLYRPQETQYF. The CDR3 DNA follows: TGTGCCAGCAGTTTATACAGACCCCAAGAGACCCAGTACTTC.